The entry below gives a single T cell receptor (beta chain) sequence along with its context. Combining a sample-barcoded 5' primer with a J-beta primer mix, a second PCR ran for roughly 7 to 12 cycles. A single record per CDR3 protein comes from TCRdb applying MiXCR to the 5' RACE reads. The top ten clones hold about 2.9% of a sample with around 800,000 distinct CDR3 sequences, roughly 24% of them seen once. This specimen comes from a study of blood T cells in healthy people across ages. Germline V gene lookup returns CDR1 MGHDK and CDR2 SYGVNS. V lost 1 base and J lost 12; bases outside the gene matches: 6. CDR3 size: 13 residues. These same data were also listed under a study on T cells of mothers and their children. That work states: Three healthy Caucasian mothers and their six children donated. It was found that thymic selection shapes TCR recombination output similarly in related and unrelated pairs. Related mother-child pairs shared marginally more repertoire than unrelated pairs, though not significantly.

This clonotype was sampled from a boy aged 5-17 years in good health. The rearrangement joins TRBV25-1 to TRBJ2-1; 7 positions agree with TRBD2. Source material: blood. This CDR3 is CASSESWASGQFF. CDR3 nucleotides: TGTGCCAGCAGTGAATCTTGGGCTAGCGGGCAGTTCTTC.